The next 14 T cell receptor beta chains were all read from a single sample in a study of T cell repertoires in cytomegalovirus infection. TCRdb reprocessed the reads with MiXCR, giving one entry per CDR3 protein. The sample contains roughly 700,000 distinct CDR3 sequences, 33% of which appear only once. These receptors have no identified antigens. The sequenced sample was cultured PBMCs, obtained from culture after CMV antigen stimulation. The source is a human donor in good health (CMV status not recorded). Some clones in this sample may be carry-over from other donors' samples.

This clonotype was picked up a small number of times. The chain employs TRBV7-2 and TRBJ2-1; weak D call: TRBD1 (6 bases). In germline, CDR1 is SGHTA, CDR2 FQGNSA. The CDR3 covers 13 residues. Trimming left V 3 bases short and J 7 bases short, with 10 bases between. The CDR3 region is CASSFGQRNEQFF. Written as DNA, the CDR3 is TGTGCCAGCAGCTTCGGACAGAGGAATGAGCAGTTCTTC. Complete variable domain (other parts from reference TRBV7-2 and TRBJ2-1): GAGVSQSPSNKVTEKGKDVELRCDPISGHTALYWYRQSLGQGLEFLIYFQGNSAPDKSGLPSDRFSAERTGGSVSTLTIQRTQQEDSAVYLCASSFGQRNEQFFGPGTRLTVL.

This chain links TRBV27 with TRBJ1-5, with 7 bases matching TRBD1. The CDR3 sequence is 14 residues long. Germline CDR1 is MNHEY and CDR2 is SMNVEV (reference sequence). After removal of 4 bases from V and 9 bases from J, the junction contained 9 bases not matched to a gene. This chain's CDR3 is CASSSLQGKGPQHF. DNA of the CDR3: TGTGCCAGCAGTTCGTTACAGGGGAAAGGGCCCCAGCATTTT.

The table lists this clonotype with a few counts. The chain recombines TRBV7-9 with TRBJ1-2; D is unresolved. Trimming took 4 bases from V and 8 from J, leaving 17 bases between them. The CDR3 is 14 amino acids. CDR1 and CDR2 from the germline V gene are SEHNR and FQNEAQ (reference sequence). This chain's CDR3 is CASSSPEKGGGYTF. The CDR3 coding sequence is TGTGCCAGCAGCTCTCCGGAGAAAGGAGGGGGCTACACCTTC.

This chain links TRBV20-1 with TRBJ2-3; 9 bases agree with TRBD2. CDR1 and CDR2 from the germline V gene are DFQATT and SNEGSKA (reference sequence). The CDR3 extends over 19 amino acids. V shed 3 bases, J shed 6 bases, and the junction held 22 bases outside the gene matches. CDR3 protein: CSASGASGVRKRLSDTQYF. The CDR3 DNA reads TGCAGTGCTAGTGGGGCTAGCGGGGTCCGAAAGCGCCTTTCGGATACGCAGTATTTT.

V is TRBV5-1 and J is TRBJ2-7; D is tentatively TRBD1 or TRBD2 (6 bases each). Germline V lookup: CDR1 SGHRS, CDR2 YFSETQ. This CDR3 has 16 amino acids. The ends were cut back, 4 bases at V and 0 bases at J, with 17 bases in the middle. CDR3: CASSKEGTTSSYEQYF. CDR3 sequence (DNA): TGCGCCAGCAGCAAGGAGGGGACAACAAGCTCCTACGAGCAGTACTTC.

V gene TRBV6-2 or TRBV6-3 combines with J gene TRBJ2-1; possibly TRBD1 or TRBD2 for D (5 bases each). CDR3 length: 15 residues. CDR1 is MNHEY, CDR2 SVGEGT, per germline. V lost 6 bases to trimming and J lost 5 bases, with 17 bases between them. The CDR3 sequence is CASRYRMQADNEQFF. In nucleotides, the CDR3 is TGTGCCAGCAGGTACAGGATGCAAGCGGACAATGAGCAGTTCTTC.

This sequence joins TRBV7-8 and TRBJ1-1, with TRBD1 matching 10 bases. The CDR3 length is 19 residues. The V and J ends lost 4 bases and 0 bases, in that order; junction bases with no gene match: 14. Germline V lookup: CDR1 SGHVS, CDR2 FQNEAQ. In DNA form, the CDR3 reads TGTGCCAGCAGCTCAGGGACAGGGGCCCACCTTTACATGAACACTGAAGCTTTCTTT. Translation: CASSSGTGAHLYMNTEAFF.

In this sample, this clonotype turned up many times. The chain combines TRBV7-2 with TRBJ1-5; 9 nucleotides align to TRBD1. This CDR3 contains 17 residues. J gave up 3 bases and V 1 base, and 7 bases lay outside the gene matches. The V gene's germline CDR1 is SGHTA and CDR2 FQGNSA. The DNA of the CDR3 is TGTGCCAGCAGCTTAGAGCTCGGGACAGGGATCAATCAGCCCCAGCATTTT. Translating it yields CASSLELGTGINQPQHF.

The chain has TRBV5-4 and TRBJ1-2; D uncertain. The CDR3 is 13 amino acids. The germline V gene has CDR1 SGHNT and CDR2 YYREEE (reference sequence). Trimming cost V 0 bases and J 3 bases, with 6 bases left between them. The CDR3 protein is CASSLVTHYGYTF. CDR3 coding DNA: TGTGCCAGCAGCTTGGTGACTCACTATGGCTACACCTTC.

This clonotype was seen many times. The chain has TRBV6-5 and TRBJ2-7; D is perhaps TRBD1 (6 bases). CDR3 length: 14 residues. V was pared by 2 bases and J by 2 bases, with 10 bases between. CDR1 and CDR2 (germline): MNHEY, SVGAGI. CDR3: CASSYRQGTYEQYF. For the CDR3, the DNA is TGTGCCAGCAGTTACCGTCAGGGGACCTACGAGCAGTACTTC.

V gene TRBV2 combines with J gene TRBJ1-5; D not resolved. This CDR3 region has 14 residues. Germline-derived CDR1 and CDR2 are SNHLY and FYNNEI. V was shortened by 4 bases and J by 5 bases, with 12 bases between the two germline ends. The CDR3 loop reads CASSVEARDQPQHF. CDR3 DNA: TGTGCCAGCAGTGTGGAGGCGCGGGATCAGCCCCAGCATTTT.

A few counts support this clonotype. This chain connects TRBV15 to TRBJ1-4; D call uncertain. V was clipped by 2 bases and J by 4 bases, with 5 bases between them. CDR3 size: 13 residues. Per the germline V gene, CDR1 is LNHNV and CDR2 is YYDKDF (reference sequence). The CDR3 reads CATSRQINEKLFF. DNA for the CDR3: TGTGCCACCAGCAGACAAATTAATGAAAAACTGTTTTTT.

This clonotype turned up a few times. V gene TRBV12-3 or TRBV12-4 combines with J gene TRBJ2-1; D may correspond to TRBD1 or TRBD2 (5 bases each). V was clipped by 5 bases and J by 4 bases, with 18 bases between them. This CDR3 has 16 amino acids. The CDR3 loop is CASSPRGIQQYNEQFF. In nucleotides, the CDR3 is TGTGCCAGCAGTCCTCGGGGCATACAACAATACAATGAGCAGTTCTTC.

This chain joins TRBV10-3 and TRBJ1-2; 10 positions match TRBD1. The CDR3 contains 14 residues. V shed 6 bases and J 2 bases; nucleotides not matched to a gene: 3. Germline V CDR1 and CDR2: ENHRY, SYGVKD. This CDR3 is CAIRTGQGNYGYTF. Here the CDR3 DNA reads TGTGCCATCAGGACGGGACAGGGGAACTATGGCTACACCTTC.